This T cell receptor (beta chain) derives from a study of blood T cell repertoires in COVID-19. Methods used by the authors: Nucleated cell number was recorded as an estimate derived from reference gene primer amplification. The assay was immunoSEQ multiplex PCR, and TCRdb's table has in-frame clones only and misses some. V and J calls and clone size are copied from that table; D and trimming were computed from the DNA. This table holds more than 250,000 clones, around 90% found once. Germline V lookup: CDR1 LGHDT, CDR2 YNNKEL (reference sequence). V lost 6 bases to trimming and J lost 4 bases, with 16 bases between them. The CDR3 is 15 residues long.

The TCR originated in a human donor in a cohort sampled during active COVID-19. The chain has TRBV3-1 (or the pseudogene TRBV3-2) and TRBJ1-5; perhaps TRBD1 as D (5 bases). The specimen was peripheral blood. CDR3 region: CASSLSRVRNQPQHF. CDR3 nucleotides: TGTGCCAGCAGTTTATCCAGGGTCCGAAATCAGCCCCAGCATTTT.